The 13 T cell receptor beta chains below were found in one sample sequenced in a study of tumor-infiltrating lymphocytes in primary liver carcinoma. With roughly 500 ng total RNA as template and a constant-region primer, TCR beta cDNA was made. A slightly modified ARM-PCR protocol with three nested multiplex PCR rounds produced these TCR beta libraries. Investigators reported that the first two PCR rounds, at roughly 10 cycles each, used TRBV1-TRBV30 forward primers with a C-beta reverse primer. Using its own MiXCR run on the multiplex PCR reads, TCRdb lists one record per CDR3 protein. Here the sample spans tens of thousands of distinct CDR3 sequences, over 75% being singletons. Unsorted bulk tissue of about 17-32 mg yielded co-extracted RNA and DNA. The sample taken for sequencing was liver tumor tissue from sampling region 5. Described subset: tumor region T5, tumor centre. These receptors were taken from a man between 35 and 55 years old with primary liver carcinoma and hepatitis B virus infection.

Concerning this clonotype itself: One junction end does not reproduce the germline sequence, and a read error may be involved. This CDR3 is CASNRTGTVKANYGYSF. The CDR3 region has the DNA TGTGCCAGCAACCGAACCGGGACAGTAAAAGCTAACTATGGCTACTCCTTC. V gene TRBV11-1 combines with J gene TRBJ1-2, with 7 bases matching TRBD1. Germline V CDR1 and CDR2: SGHAT, FQDESV (reference sequence). CDR3 length: 17 amino acids.

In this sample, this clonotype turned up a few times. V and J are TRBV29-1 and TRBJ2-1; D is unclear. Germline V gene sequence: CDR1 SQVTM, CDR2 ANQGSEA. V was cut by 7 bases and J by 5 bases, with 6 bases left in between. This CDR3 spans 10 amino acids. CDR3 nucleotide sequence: TGCAGCGGATCGGACAATGAGCAGTTCTTC. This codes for CSGSDNEQFF.

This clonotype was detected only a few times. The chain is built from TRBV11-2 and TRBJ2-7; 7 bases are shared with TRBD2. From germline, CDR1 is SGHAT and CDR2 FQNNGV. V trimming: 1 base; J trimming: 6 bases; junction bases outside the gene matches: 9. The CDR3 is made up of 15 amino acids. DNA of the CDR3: TGTGCCAGCAGCTTAGCTCGGGGGAGGGATATCGAGCAGTACTTC. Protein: CASSLARGRDIEQYF.

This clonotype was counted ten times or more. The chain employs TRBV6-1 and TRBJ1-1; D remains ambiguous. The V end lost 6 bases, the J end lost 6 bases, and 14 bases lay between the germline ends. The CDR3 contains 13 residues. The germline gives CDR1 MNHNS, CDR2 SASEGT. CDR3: CASREGARPEAFF. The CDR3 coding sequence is TGTGCCAGCAGAGAGGGAGCTCGCCCTGAAGCTTTCTTT.

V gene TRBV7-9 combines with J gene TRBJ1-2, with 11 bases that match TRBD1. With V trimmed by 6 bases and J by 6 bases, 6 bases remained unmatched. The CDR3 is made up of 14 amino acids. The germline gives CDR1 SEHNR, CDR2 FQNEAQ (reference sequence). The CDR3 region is CASRRDRGIHGYTF. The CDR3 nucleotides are TGTGCCAGCAGAAGGGACAGGGGGATTCATGGCTACACCTTC. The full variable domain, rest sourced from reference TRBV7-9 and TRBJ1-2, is DTGVSQNPRHKITKRGQNVTFRCDPISEHNRLYWYRQTLGQGPEFLTYFQNEAQLEKSRLLSDRFSAERPKGSFSTLEIQRTEQGDSAMYLCASRRDRGIHGYTFGSGTRLTVV.

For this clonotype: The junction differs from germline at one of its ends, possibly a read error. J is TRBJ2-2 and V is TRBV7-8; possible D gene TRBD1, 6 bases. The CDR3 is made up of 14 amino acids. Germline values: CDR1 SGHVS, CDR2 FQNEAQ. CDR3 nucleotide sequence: TGTGGCAGCAGATACAGGGTCAACACTGGGGAGCTGTTTTTT. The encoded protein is CGSRYRVNTGELFF.

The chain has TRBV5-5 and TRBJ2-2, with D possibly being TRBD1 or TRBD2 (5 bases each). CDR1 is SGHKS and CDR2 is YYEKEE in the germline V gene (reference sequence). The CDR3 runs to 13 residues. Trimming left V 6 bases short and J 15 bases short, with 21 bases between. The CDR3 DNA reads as TGTGCCAGCAACTCTTTTGGGGCCGGGGTGTTGTTTTTT. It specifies CASNSFGAGVLFF.

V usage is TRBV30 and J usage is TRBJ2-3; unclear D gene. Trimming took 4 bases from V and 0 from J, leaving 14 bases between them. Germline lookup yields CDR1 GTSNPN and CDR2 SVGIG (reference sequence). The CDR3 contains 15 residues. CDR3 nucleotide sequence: TGTGCCTGGACTGCCGAACTGGCTAGCACAGATACGCAGTATTTT. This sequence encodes CAWTAELASTDTQYF.

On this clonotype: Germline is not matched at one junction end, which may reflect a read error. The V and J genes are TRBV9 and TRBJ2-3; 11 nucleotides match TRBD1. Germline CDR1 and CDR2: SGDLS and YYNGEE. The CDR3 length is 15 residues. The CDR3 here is CASSAGTGGTDMQYF. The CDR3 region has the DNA TGTGCCAGCAGCGCCGGGACAGGGGGAACAGATATGCAGTATTTT.

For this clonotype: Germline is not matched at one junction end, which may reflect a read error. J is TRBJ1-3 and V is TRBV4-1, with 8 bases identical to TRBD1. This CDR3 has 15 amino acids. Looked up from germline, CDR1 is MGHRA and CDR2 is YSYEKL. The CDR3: CASSPTGGTGDTIYF. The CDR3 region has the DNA TGCGCCAGCAGTCCTACAGGGGGTACTGGAGACACCATATACTTT.

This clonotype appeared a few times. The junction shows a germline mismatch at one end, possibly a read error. This CDR3 reads CVSDLAGTDTQYF. The CDR3 DNA reads as TGTGTCAGCGACCTAGCGGGCACAGATACGCAGTATTTT. The chain links TRBV2 to TRBJ2-3; TRBD2 agrees at 7 bases. Germline V gene sequence: CDR1 SNHLY, CDR2 FYNNEI. This CDR3 contains 13 residues.

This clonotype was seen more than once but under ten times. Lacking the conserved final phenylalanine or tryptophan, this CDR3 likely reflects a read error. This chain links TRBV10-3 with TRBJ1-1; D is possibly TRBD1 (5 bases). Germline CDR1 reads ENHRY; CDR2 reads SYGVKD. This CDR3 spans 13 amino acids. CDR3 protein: CAIRDRENTEAFL. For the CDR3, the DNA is TGTGCTATCAGGGACCGGGAGAACACTGAAGCTTTCTTA.

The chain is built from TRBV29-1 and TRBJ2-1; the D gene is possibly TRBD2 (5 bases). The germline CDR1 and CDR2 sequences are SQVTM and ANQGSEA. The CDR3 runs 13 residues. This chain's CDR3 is CDVVWAQSGEQFF. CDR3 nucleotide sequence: TGCGACGTTGTCTGGGCCCAAAGCGGTGAGCAGTTCTTC.